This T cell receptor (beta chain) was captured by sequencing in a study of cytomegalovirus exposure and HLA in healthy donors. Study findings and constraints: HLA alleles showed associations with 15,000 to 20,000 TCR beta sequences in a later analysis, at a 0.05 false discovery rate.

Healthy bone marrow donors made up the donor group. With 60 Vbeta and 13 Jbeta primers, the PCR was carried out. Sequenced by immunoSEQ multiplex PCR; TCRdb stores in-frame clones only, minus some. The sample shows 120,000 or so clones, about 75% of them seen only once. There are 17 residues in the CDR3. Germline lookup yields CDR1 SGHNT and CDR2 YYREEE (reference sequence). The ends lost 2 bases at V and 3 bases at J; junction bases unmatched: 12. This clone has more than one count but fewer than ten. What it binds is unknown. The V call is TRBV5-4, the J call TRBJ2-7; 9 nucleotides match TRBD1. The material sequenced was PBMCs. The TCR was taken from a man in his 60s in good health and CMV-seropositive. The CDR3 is CASSLSPLVGQGYEQYF. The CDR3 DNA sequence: TGTGCCAGCAGCTTAAGTCCCCTTGTGGGACAGGGCTACGAGCAGTACTTC.